A single sample is the source of the 30 T cell receptor beta chains below, sequenced in a study of cytomegalovirus exposure and HLA in healthy donors (dated by TCRdb to about 2017). The library was made by the immunoSEQ multiplex PCR assay. The multiplex PCR relied on a mix of 60 forward primers for TCR Vbeta segments and 13 reverse primers for TCR Jbeta segments. TCRdb holds this immuneACCESS table with in-frame rearrangements only. Some clones are missing; in checked studies, unresolved V genes explain under half, and the rest has no known cause. The sample includes around 170,000 clones, with about 78% observed a single time. Jointly, the top ten make up about 1.5% of the sample. The source material was PBMCs. The receptors derive from a male donor in good health and CMV-seronegative.

This chain links TRBV30 with TRBJ1-1; 7 bases are shared with TRBD1. CDR1 is GTSNPN, CDR2 SVGIG, per germline (reference sequence). This CDR3 contains 15 residues. Trimming took 6 bases from V and 1 from J; bases not matched to a gene: 11. CDR3 protein: CACRITGAPNTEAFF. As DNA, the CDR3 is TGTGCCTGCAGAATTACAGGGGCACCGAACACTGAAGCTTTCTTT.

Only one count was recorded for this clone. V usage is TRBV19 and J usage is TRBJ2-1; the D is unclear. The germline gives CDR1 LNHDA, CDR2 SQIVND (reference sequence). This CDR3 is 16 amino acids long. V was cut by 2 bases and J by 0 bases, with 11 bases left in between. The CDR3, as DNA: TGTGCCAGTAGTATAAACCCGTTGAGCTCCTACAATGAGCAGTTCTTC. The encoded protein is CASSINPLSSYNEQFF.

This clone was counted a few times. This chain uses TRBV11-2 with TRBJ2-1; D gene uncertain. The CDR3 runs to 11 residues. Looked up from germline, CDR1 is SGHAT and CDR2 is FQNNGV. Between the trimmed V and J ends, which lost 5 bases and 10 bases, there was a span of 9 bases. The CDR3 coding sequence is TGTGCCAGCAGCCGGATGAGGGAGCAGTTCTTC. This encodes CASSRMREQFF.

V is TRBV4-1 and J is TRBJ2-7; 14 bases are shared with TRBD2. Trimming removed 4 bases from V and 7 bases from J; junction bases left unmatched: 9. Germline V lookup: CDR1 MGHRA, CDR2 YSYEKL. This CDR3 region has 16 residues. The DNA of the CDR3 is TGCGCCAGCAGCCCCGGGACTAGCGGGAGAGCGGGTGAGCAGTACTTC. The encoded protein is CASSPGTSGRAGEQYF.

There are a few counts of this clone. The chain links TRBV13 to TRBJ2-5, with 9 bases lining up with TRBD2. V lost 4 bases, J lost 0 bases, and 9 bases stayed unmatched. Germline V gene lookup returns CDR1 PRHDT and CDR2 FYEKMQ (reference sequence). This CDR3 spans 17 amino acids. The CDR3 sequence: CASSSLSAGGNQETQYF. CDR3 in DNA: TGTGCCAGCAGCTCCCTTTCCGCGGGGGGGAACCAAGAGACCCAGTACTTC. Using reference TRBV13 and TRBJ2-5 for the parts outside the CDR3, the full variable domain is AAGVIQSPRHLIKEKRETATLKCYPIPRHDTVYWYQQGPGQDPQFLISFYEKMQSDKGSIPDRFSAQQFSDYHSELNMSSLELGDSALYFCASSSLSAGGNQETQYFGPGTRLLVL.

The J gene is TRBJ2-7, the V gene TRBV21-1; the table names TRBD2, a call not compared with the DNA. TRBV21-1 is reported as a pseudogene. The CDR3 runs to 13 residues. Written as DNA, the CDR3 is TGTGCCAGACCCGGGAGGAGCTCCTACGAGCAGTACTTC. As protein: CARPGRSSYEQYF.

V usage is TRBV7-2 and J usage is TRBJ2-3, with 8 positions matching TRBD1. The V gene's germline CDR1 is SGHTA and CDR2 FQGNSA. V shed 1 base and J 4 bases; nucleotides not matched to a gene: 4. The length of the CDR3 is 15 residues. The CDR3 here is CASSLGTGWADTQYF. CDR3 nucleotide sequence: TGTGCCAGCAGCTTAGGGACAGGGTGGGCAGATACGCAGTATTTT.

This clone was detected only once. The chain joins TRBV19 to TRBJ1-2; TRBD1 might be the D (6 bases). Per the germline V gene, CDR1 is LNHDA and CDR2 is SQIVND (reference sequence). Between the trimmed V and J ends, which lost 3 bases and 7 bases, there was a span of 15 bases. This CDR3 has 14 amino acids. In nucleotides, the CDR3 is TGTGCCAGTAGTATGCATGACAGGAGGACTGGCTACACCTTC. It yields the protein CASSMHDRRTGYTF.

V and J are TRBV18 and TRBJ1-2; 8 bases are a match to TRBD1. V was clipped by 4 bases and J by 4 bases; unmatched bases: 8. The germline V gene has CDR1 KGHSH and CDR2 LQKENI. The CDR3 has 15 amino acids. In DNA form, the CDR3 reads TGTGCCAGCTCACGTTCAGCAACAGGGGGCTATGGCTACACCTTC. Amino acids: CASSRSATGGYGYTF.

V usage is TRBV7-8 and J usage is TRBJ2-1; 9 bases fit TRBD2. Unmatched junction bases numbered 3, after V lost 0 bases and J lost 6 bases. CDR3 length equals 15 residues. CDR1 SGHVS and CDR2 FQNEAQ come from the germline V gene. The CDR3 region is CASSLAGTSFNEQFF. CDR3 DNA: TGTGCCAGCAGCTTAGCCGGGACTAGCTTCAATGAGCAGTTCTTC.

The CDR3 DNA reads as TGCGCCAGCAGCTTGGCCCCGGCGGGGGCCCAGATAACGCAGTATTTT. It yields the protein CASSLAPAGAQITQYF. The gene calls are TRBV5-1 and TRBJ2-3, with D possibly matching TRBD2 (7 bases). The CDR3 is 16 residues long. Germline loops: CDR1 SGHRS, CDR2 YFSETQ. V shed 0 bases and J shed 9 bases, with 20 bases lying between them.

The chain links TRBV27 to TRBJ1-2; no firm D call. Germline CDR1 reads MNHEY; CDR2 reads SMNVEV (reference sequence). V was clipped by 5 bases and J by 6 bases, with 16 bases between them. CDR3 size: 14 residues. CDR3 coding DNA: TGTGCCAGCAGTCCTCGCCTAAGTTATGATGGCTACACCTTC. It encodes CASSPRLSYDGYTF.

This clone was counted between two and nine times. The chain is built from TRBV19 and TRBJ2-1, with 7 bases aligning to TRBD2. Germline assignment: CDR1 LNHDA and CDR2 SQIVND (reference sequence). This CDR3 is 15 amino acids long. V lost 5 bases to trimming and J lost 10 bases; unmatched junction nucleotides: 14. The CDR3 DNA follows: TGTGCCAGTAGTGTGGTGGGAGGGCCCTCTGGGGAGCAGTTCTTC. Protein sequence: CASSVVGGPSGEQFF.

This chain joins TRBV6-6 and TRBJ1-2; TRBD1 might be the D (5 bases). Germline assignment: CDR1 MNHNY and CDR2 SVGAGI (reference sequence). V was shortened by 6 bases and J by 2 bases, with 13 bases between the two germline ends. The length of the CDR3 is 14 residues. Here the CDR3 reads CASRDAGDNYGYTF. CDR3 nucleotide sequence: TGTGCCAGCAGAGACGCGGGGGACAACTATGGCTACACCTTC.

The table lists this clone with a count of one. This chain connects TRBV5-6 to TRBJ2-1; TRBD2 agrees at 10 bases. V lost 0 bases to trimming and J lost 6 bases; unmatched junction nucleotides: 0. This CDR3 spans 14 amino acids. Germline V CDR1 and CDR2: SGHDT, YYEEEE. The CDR3, as DNA: TGTGCCAGCAGCTTGGGGACTAGCGGCAATGAGCAGTTCTTC. It is translated as CASSLGTSGNEQFF. Full variable domain (rest looked up from reference TRBV5-6 and TRBJ2-1): DAGVTQSPTHLIKTRGQQVTLRCSPKSGHDTVSWYQQALGQGPQFIFQYYEEEERQRGNFPDRFSGHQFPNYSSELNVNALLLGDSALYLCASSLGTSGNEQFFGPGTRLTVL.

The chain carries TRBV7-9 and TRBJ1-6; 8 bases are a match to TRBD1. This CDR3 region has 14 residues. The V gene's germline CDR1 is SEHNR and CDR2 FQNEAQ (reference sequence). With V trimmed by 6 bases and J by 7 bases, 5 bases remained unmatched. CDR3 nucleotide sequence: TGTGCCAGCAGTCTACAGGGGGAAAATTCACCCCTCCACTTT. Amino acid sequence: CASSLQGENSPLHF. Full variable domain (missing parts from reference TRBV7-9 and TRBJ1-6): DTGVSQNPRHKITKRGQNVTFRCDPISEHNRLYWYRQTLGQGPEFLTYFQNEAQLEKSRLLSDRFSAERPKGSFSTLEIQRTEQGDSAMYLCASSLQGENSPLHFGNGTRLTVT.

This chain joins TRBV15 and TRBJ2-2; a weak D match, TRBD1 (7 bases). Germline CDR1 and CDR2: LNHNV and YYDKDF (reference sequence). V was shortened by 0 bases and J by 3 bases, with 8 bases between the two germline ends. There are 15 residues in the CDR3. The CDR3 reads CATSRDRGDTGELFF. CDR3 DNA: TGTGCCACCAGCAGAGACAGGGGGGACACCGGGGAGCTGTTTTTT.

V and J are TRBV5-1 and TRBJ1-3; D unclear. V was cut by 4 bases and J by 4 bases, with 18 bases left in between. Germline CDR1 SGHRS, CDR2 YFSETQ. The CDR3 covers 16 residues. The CDR3 bases are TGCGCCAGCAGCCCGGCCCCCGTTGGGAGCGGAAACACCATATATTTT. This gives the protein CASSPAPVGSGNTIYF. Using reference TRBV5-1 and TRBJ1-3 for the parts outside the CDR3, the full variable domain is KAGVTQTPRYLIKTRGQQVTLSCSPISGHRSVSWYQQTPGQGLQFLFEYFSETQRNKGNFPGRFSGRQFSNSRSEMNVSTLELGDSALYLCASSPAPVGSGNTIYFGEGSWLTVV.

The J gene is TRBJ1-4, the V gene TRBV19; 8 nucleotides agree with TRBD1. V lost 6 bases, J lost 7 bases, and 7 bases stayed unmatched. The V gene's germline CDR1 is LNHDA and CDR2 SQIVND (reference sequence). CDR3 length: 14 amino acids. The CDR3 region is CASSPGQGGEKLFF. In DNA, the CDR3 is TGTGCCAGTAGCCCCGGACAGGGCGGTGAAAAACTGTTTTTT.

A single count supports this clone. V gene TRBV29-1 combines with J gene TRBJ1-1; 7 bases fit TRBD1. The CDR3 totals 13 residues. The V segment lost 6 bases and the J segment 4 bases; nucleotides outside the gene matches: 8. Germline values: CDR1 SQVTM, CDR2 ANQGSEA. DNA for the CDR3: TGCAGCGTCGTTGCGACAGGGCTCACTGAAGCTTTCTTT. Translated, it gives CSVVATGLTEAFF.

The chain employs TRBV27 and TRBJ1-5; D is unclear. This CDR3 is built from 16 residues. V shed 3 bases and J shed 1 base, with 13 bases lying between them. CDR1 and CDR2 (germline): MNHEY, SMNVEV (reference sequence). The CDR3 DNA follows: TGTGCCAGCAGTTTCCTCGGAGGACGGAGCAATCAGCCCCAGCATTTT. Translating gives CASSFLGGRSNQPQHF.

This clone occurred once. V is TRBV7-3 and J is TRBJ2-6; the match to TRBD2 covers 8 bases. Germline CDR1 reads SGHTA; CDR2 reads FQGTGA. With 5 bases clipped from V and 0 bases from J, the junction kept 6 bases outside the gene matches. The CDR3 is 17 amino acids. The CDR3 spells CASSLSGTPSGANVLTF. The CDR3 DNA sequence: TGTGCCAGCAGCCTTAGCGGGACCCCCTCTGGGGCCAACGTCCTGACTTTC. Full variable domain (rest looked up from reference TRBV7-3 and TRBJ2-6): GAGVSQTPSNKVTEKGKYVELRCDPISGHTALYWYRQSLGQGPEFLIYFQGTGAADDSGLPNDRFFAVRPEGSVSTLKIQRTERGDSAVYLCASSLSGTPSGANVLTFGAGSRLTVL.

The rearrangement joins TRBV5-1 to TRBJ2-5, with TRBD2 identical over 15 bases. The CDR3 loop spans 17 amino acids. Germline V gene data show CDR1 as SGHRS and CDR2 as YFSETQ. V shed 3 bases and J 5 bases; nucleotides not matched to a gene: 8. CDR3 nucleotide sequence: TGCGCCAGCAGCTCCCACAGGACTAGCGGGAGGGGTGAGACCCAGTACTTC. This gives the protein CASSSHRTSGRGETQYF.

The chain links TRBV29-1 to TRBJ2-5; 11 nucleotides align to TRBD1. V dropped 3 bases and J dropped 5; count of bases not matched to a gene: 11. CDR1 is SQVTM and CDR2 is ANQGSEA in the germline V gene. This CDR3 has 16 amino acids. In nucleotides, the CDR3 is TGCAGCGTTGATGGATGGGACAGGGGGAAGTTGGAGACCCAGTACTTC. This encodes CSVDGWDRGKLETQYF.

This sequence joins TRBV5-1 and TRBJ2-7; TRBD1 might be the D (5 bases). Trimming removed 0 bases from V and 1 base from J, with 11 bases in between. This CDR3 comprises 15 residues. The germline V gene has CDR1 SGHRS and CDR2 YFSETQ. CDR3 nucleotides: TGCGCCAGCAGCTTGGAGGGGATATCATCCTACGAGCAGTACTTC. The encoded protein is CASSLEGISSYEQYF.

The V call is TRBV19, the J call TRBJ1-2, with 7 bases identical to TRBD1. V dropped 7 bases and J dropped 2; count of bases not matched to a gene: 4. CDR1 and CDR2 from the germline V gene are LNHDA and SQIVND (reference sequence). CDR3 size: 13 residues. CDR3 in DNA: TGTGCCAGTACGACAGGGAACAACTATGGCTACACCTTC. Its protein product is CASTTGNNYGYTF.

CDR3 in DNA: TGTGCCAGCAGCTCCAGACTCGCCTCTGGGGCCAACGTCCTGACTTTC. Protein: CASSSRLASGANVLTF. V gene TRBV9 combines with J gene TRBJ2-6; no clear D. This CDR3 is 16 amino acids long. Trimming removed 4 bases at V and 0 bases at J, with 11 bases between. Germline values: CDR1 SGDLS, CDR2 YYNGEE.

The rearrangement uses TRBV5-6 and TRBJ2-7; TRBD2 agrees at 14 bases. V was clipped by 3 bases and J by 3 bases; unmatched bases: 14. This CDR3 has 19 amino acids. Germline V gives CDR1 SGHDT, CDR2 YYEEEE. The CDR3 nucleotides are TGTGCCAGCAGCTCCCCCCCTACAGGACTAGCGGGAGGAAGCTACGAGCAGTACTTC. It specifies CASSSPPTGLAGGSYEQYF.

The chain combines TRBV14 with TRBJ1-1; the match to TRBD1 covers 9 bases. The V segment lost 6 bases and the J segment 5 bases; nucleotides outside the gene matches: 10. The CDR3 consists of 15 residues. Germline CDR1 is SGHDN and CDR2 is FVKESK. The CDR3 bases are TGTGCCAGCAGAACCGGGACAGGGAGTTGGACTGAAGCTTTCTTT. Translation: CASRTGTGSWTEAFF.

This sequence joins TRBV23-1 and TRBJ1-5, with unresolved D. TRBV23-1 is placed among ORFs of uncertain function. Trimming left V 8 bases short and J 3 bases short, with 20 bases between. There are 16 residues in the CDR3. The CDR3 region is CASRPPRSGHNQPQHF. In nucleotides, the CDR3 is TGCGCCAGCCGCCCTCCGAGGTCGGGTCACAATCAGCCCCAGCATTTT.